This T cell receptor beta chain was sequenced during a study of regulatory T cells in long-lasting Graves disease. This clonotype was counted only a few times. The antigen remains unidentified. Study-wide findings and caveats: Comparison showed that persistent patients shared more public clonotypes (about 3,000) than new patients (about 970).

Arm-PCR of CDR3 regions and iRepertoire HTBI primers were used to build TCR beta libraries. As handled by the study authors: The identification of 62 TRBV and some 14 TRBJ segments was made across samples. TCRdb redid the calling of the multiplex PCR reads with MiXCR, one entry per CDR3 protein. Clone size and V and J calls follow TCRdb, not the original study. This table has roughly 450,000 distinct CDR3 sequences, around 22% appearing once. This sample's time point: persistent/refractory GD, antithyroid drugs over 5 years with positive TRAb. Following extraction of RNA from PBMCs, that RNA was used to make the TCR library. Xi'an, China, was home to the endocrinology department that provided patients. The CDR3 has 12 residues. Germline CDR1 reads SQVTM; CDR2 reads ANQGSEA. V lost 4 bases, J lost 8 bases, and 11 bases lay in between.

The TCR originated in a female donor with Graves disease. Sequencing was performed on peripheral blood mononuclear cells (PBMCs), taken when the disease was refractory, from a patient treated with antithyroid drugs. The chain carries TRBV29-1 and TRBJ1-4; D possibly corresponds to TRBD1 (5 bases). CDR3 sequence reads: CSVAQGGEKLFF. The CDR3 nucleotides are TGCAGCGTTGCTCAGGGAGGGGAAAAACTGTTTTTT.